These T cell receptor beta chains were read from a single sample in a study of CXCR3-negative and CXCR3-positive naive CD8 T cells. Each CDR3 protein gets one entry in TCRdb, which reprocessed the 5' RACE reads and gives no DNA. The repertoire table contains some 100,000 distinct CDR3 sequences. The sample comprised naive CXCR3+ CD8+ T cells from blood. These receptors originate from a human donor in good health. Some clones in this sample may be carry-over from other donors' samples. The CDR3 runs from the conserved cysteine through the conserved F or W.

CDR3 protein: CASSVGGDTGELFF
J gene: TRBJ2-2
V gene: TRBV9

CDR3 protein: CASSSGADNQPQHF
J gene: TRBJ1-5
V gene: TRBV6-6

CDR3 protein: CAAGTSTDTQYF
J gene: TRBJ2-3
V gene: TRBV12-3/TRBV12-4

CDR3 protein: CASSLGAGAYNEQFF
J gene: TRBJ2-1
V gene: TRBV28

CDR3 protein: CASRETSAHNEQFF
J gene: TRBJ2-1
V gene: TRBV6-1

CDR3 protein: CASSFGTGGQFF
J gene: TRBJ2-1
V gene: TRBV6-2/TRBV6-3

CDR3 protein: CASRRPNSGTGYQETQYF
J gene: TRBJ2-5
V gene: TRBV28

CDR3 protein: CASSGGPANEQFF
J gene: TRBJ2-1
V gene: TRBV9

CDR3 protein: CASSLARWTGKAFF
J gene: TRBJ1-1
V gene: TRBV7-8

CDR3 protein: CSGVAGMNEQFF
J gene: TRBJ2-1
V gene: TRBV29-1

CDR3 protein: CSANKRGVDTSTDTQYF
J gene: TRBJ2-3
V gene: TRBV20-1

CDR3 protein: CASSTRTSGSYEQYF
J gene: TRBJ2-7
V gene: TRBV27

CDR3 protein: CASSYDYEQYF
J gene: TRBJ2-7
V gene: TRBV7-9

CDR3 protein: CASSLHRGDTEAFF
J gene: TRBJ1-1
V gene: TRBV4-1

CDR3 protein: CSETGGNNEQFF
J gene: TRBJ2-1
V gene: TRBV29-1

CDR3 protein: CSVRQREANNEQFF
J gene: TRBJ2-1
V gene: TRBV29-1

CDR3 protein: CASSQGQGASDEQFF
J gene: TRBJ2-1
V gene: TRBV4-1

CDR3 protein: CASSSWTGPYNEQFF
J gene: TRBJ2-1
V gene: TRBV5-4

CDR3 protein: CASSYSTSGQETQYF
J gene: TRBJ2-5
V gene: TRBV12-3/TRBV12-4

CDR3 protein: CASSQVMTGELFF
J gene: TRBJ2-2
V gene: TRBV14

CDR3 protein: CASYFIAEAFF
J gene: TRBJ1-1
V gene: TRBV5-1

CDR3 protein: CASSLLRGSDEKLFF
J gene: TRBJ1-4
V gene: TRBV28

CDR3 protein: CASSFGTGGDTQYF
J gene: TRBJ2-3
V gene: TRBV28

CDR3 protein: CASSPSGGYTGELFF
J gene: TRBJ2-2
V gene: TRBV9

CDR3 protein: CASSQATSYEQYF
J gene: TRBJ2-7
V gene: TRBV4-3

CDR3 protein: CASSFRAEQYF
J gene: TRBJ2-7
V gene: TRBV5-4

CDR3 protein: CASSPGGTSGVQGTQYF
J gene: TRBJ2-3
V gene: TRBV5-5

CDR3 protein: CSVEDPGGLAGVYF
J gene: TRBJ2-5
V gene: TRBV29-1

CDR3 protein: CASSIDLASGVYNEQFF
J gene: TRBJ2-1
V gene: TRBV19

CDR3 protein: CASSFLAGGPTGELFF
J gene: TRBJ2-2
V gene: TRBV7-8

CDR3 protein: CATSGFGTSGRQYQETQYF
J gene: TRBJ2-5
V gene: TRBV15

CDR3 protein: CASSLGPLAGGWGQFF
J gene: TRBJ2-1
V gene: TRBV7-8

CDR3 protein: CASIGLAGRQFF
J gene: TRBJ2-1
V gene: TRBV2

CDR3 protein: CASSLNRGQETQYF
J gene: TRBJ2-5
V gene: TRBV5-1

CDR3 protein: CASSHRERGSYEQYF
J gene: TRBJ2-7
V gene: TRBV5-4

CDR3 protein: CASSHPGRGEGYEQYF
J gene: TRBJ2-7
V gene: TRBV4-1

CDR3 protein: CASRSSGKEQFF
J gene: TRBJ2-1
V gene: TRBV28

CDR3 protein: CASSPRGSSYEQYF
J gene: TRBJ2-7
V gene: TRBV9

CDR3 protein: CASSIGQHNEQFF
J gene: TRBJ2-1
V gene: TRBV7-6

CDR3 protein: CASSFRTGGPYEQYF
J gene: TRBJ2-7
V gene: TRBV28

CDR3 protein: CASSGGTGYASYEQYF
J gene: TRBJ2-7
V gene: TRBV2

CDR3 protein: CSARDLVKTNTGELFF
J gene: TRBJ2-2
V gene: TRBV20-1

CDR3 protein: CASSLGQHTEAFF
J gene: TRBJ1-1
V gene: TRBV12-3/TRBV12-4

CDR3 protein: CSAWDGSNEKLFF
J gene: TRBJ1-4
V gene: TRBV20-1

CDR3 protein: CASSPLAGGMNTEAFF
J gene: TRBJ1-1
V gene: TRBV11-2

CDR3 protein: CASSQAGNEQFF
J gene: TRBJ2-1
V gene: TRBV13

CDR3 protein: CASSLAPGAADEKLFF
J gene: TRBJ1-4
V gene: TRBV7-9

CDR3 protein: CAITASTNQPQHF
J gene: TRBJ1-5
V gene: TRBV10-3

CDR3 protein: CASSQDRGLSARQETQYF
J gene: TRBJ2-5
V gene: TRBV4-1

CDR3 protein: CASSWDRASSYEQYF
J gene: TRBJ2-7
V gene: TRBV7-9

CDR3 protein: CASSAYSGGAANEQFF
J gene: TRBJ2-1
V gene: TRBV27

CDR3 protein: CASSLEAGPIDEQYF
J gene: TRBJ2-7
V gene: TRBV5-1

CDR3 protein: CASSLWSGGSYEQYF
J gene: TRBJ2-7
V gene: TRBV5-4

CDR3 protein: CASSPTYSGEQFF
J gene: TRBJ2-1
V gene: TRBV6-5

CDR3 protein: CASSPLGQGRPSTDTQYF
J gene: TRBJ2-3
V gene: TRBV13

CDR3 protein: CASSPPDRGHEQFF
J gene: TRBJ2-1
V gene: TRBV28

CDR3 protein: CASSIAQRGRARQFF
J gene: TRBJ2-1
V gene: TRBV19